This T cell receptor beta chain derives from a study of chemoradiotherapy in HPV16-positive cancers. For the study at large: Candidate HPV-specific T-cell clones and common TCR motifs came from functional assays in a couple of HPV16-positive patients.

Repertoires were sampled repeatedly during chemoradiotherapy. The CDR3 length is 15 residues. V lost 0 bases, J lost 3 bases, and 8 bases lay in between. Per the germline V gene, CDR1 is LGHNA and CDR2 is YNFKEQ. Comments on this clone: What it binds is unknown.

Study findings and constraints: Candidate HPV-specific clones and E7-related TCR motifs grew in tumor during treatment.

Only in-frame clones appear in the TCRdb table, and some are missing; sequencing was by immunoSEQ multiplex PCR. The sample carries nearly 9,000 clones, 70% to 80% recorded once. The TCR originated in a human donor with HPV-associated anogenital cancer. Sampling was conducted from a patient who underwent chemoradiotherapy. The chain employs TRBV4-2 and TRBJ2-2; a possible D gene is TRBD2 (5 bases). CDR3 sequence (DNA): TGTGCCAGCAGCCAAGAGGCTAGCTACACCGGGGAGCTGTTTTTT. Translated, it gives CASSQEASYTGELFF.